Each of the 15 T cell receptor beta chains below was sequenced from the same sample in a study of blood T cells in healthy people across ages. Using a J-beta primer mix together with a sample-barcoded 5' primer, a second PCR was run for roughly 6 to 11 cycles. TCRdb independently ran MiXCR on the 5' RACE reads; one entry per CDR3 protein. The sample lists roughly 1.6 million distinct CDR3 sequences, approximately 32% occurring once. Sequenced input: blood. The receptors were sampled from a woman under 40 in good health.

V and J are TRBV7-9 and TRBJ2-5, with D perhaps TRBD2 (6 bases). The germline V gene has CDR1 SEHNR and CDR2 FQNEAQ (reference sequence). V was trimmed by 1 base and J by 13 bases, leaving 22 bases between them. CDR3 length equals 15 residues. Here the CDR3 reads CASSLVTGVSRERYF. DNA of the CDR3: TGTGCCAGCAGCTTAGTTACGGGGGTTTCTCGCGAGCGGTACTTC.

This chain uses TRBV6-2 or TRBV6-3 with TRBJ2-3, with a possible D match to TRBD1 (5 bases). Germline loops: CDR1 MNHEY, CDR2 SVGEGT. The CDR3 is made up of 12 amino acids. Written as DNA, the CDR3 is TGTGCAGGGGCAGGTAGCACAGATACGCAGTATTTT. As protein: CAGAGSTDTQYF.

The chain is built from TRBV20-1 and TRBJ2-3; D gene uncertain. Trimming removed 3 bases from V and 4 bases from J, with 8 bases in between. The CDR3 sequence is 12 residues long. Germline assignment: CDR1 DFQATT and CDR2 SNEGSKA (reference sequence). DNA for the CDR3: TGCAGTGCTAGGGAGAGCGCAGATACGCAGTATTTT. It translates to CSARESADTQYF.

This clonotype occurred a few times. The chain uses TRBV20-1 and TRBJ2-5; 7 nucleotides agree with TRBD2. From germline, CDR1 is DFQATT and CDR2 SNEGSKA (reference sequence). The ends lost 3 bases at V and 2 bases at J; junction bases unmatched: 12. The CDR3 is made up of 16 amino acids. The CDR3 protein is CSASIRPGTTQETQYF. CDR3 coding DNA: TGCAGTGCTAGTATTCGACCCGGGACTACGCAAGAGACCCAGTACTTC.

The chain is built from TRBV13 and TRBJ1-2; a possible D gene is TRBD1 (5 bases). Germline V gene data show CDR1 as PRHDT and CDR2 as FYEKMQ (reference sequence). This CDR3 region has 13 residues. V was cut by 7 bases and J by 1 base, with 10 bases left in between. This chain's CDR3 is CASTRGDNYGYTF. The CDR3 bases are TGTGCCAGCACCCGGGGGGATAACTATGGCTACACCTTC.

This clonotype was seen only a few times. The rearrangement links TRBV30 to TRBJ1-2; no definite D call. Trimming shortened V by 1 base and J by 10 bases, and 13 bases separated the two germline ends. Germline assignment: CDR1 GTSNPN and CDR2 SVGIG (reference sequence). The CDR3 runs to 12 residues. CDR3 nucleotide sequence: TGTGCCTGGAGTGAGGAAACCACAAACTACACCTTC. As protein: CAWSEETTNYTF. The whole variable domain, filled in from reference TRBV30 and TRBJ1-2, reads SQTIHQWPATLVQPVGSPLSLECTVEGTSNPNLYWYRQAAGRGLQLLFYSVGIGQISSEVPQNLSASRPQDRQFILSSKKLLLSDSGFYLCAWSEETTNYTFGSGTRLTVV.

In this sample, this clonotype turned up a few times. This rearrangement joins TRBV15 to TRBJ1-1; D may be TRBD1 (6 bases). The V gene lost 2 bases and the J gene lost 9 bases, with 16 bases spanning the gap. CDR3 length equals 14 residues. The germline CDR1 and CDR2 sequences are LNHNV and YYDKDF (reference sequence). The CDR3 spells CATSRRTTGGQAFF. In DNA, the CDR3 is TGTGCCACCAGCAGAAGGACCACGGGGGGGCAAGCTTTCTTT.

The V call is TRBV6-5, the J call TRBJ2-3, with 10 bases fitting TRBD1. In germline, CDR1 is MNHEY, CDR2 SVGAGI. CDR3 length equals 14 residues. With V trimmed by 2 bases and J by 9 bases, 5 bases remained unmatched. The CDR3 reads CASSYGTGAATQYF. In DNA form, the CDR3 reads TGTGCCAGCAGTTACGGGACAGGGGCAGCCACGCAGTATTTT.

DNA for the CDR3: TGTGCCAGCAGCTTCTCGGGACAGAGCTCCTACGAGCAGTACTTC. This gives the protein CASSFSGQSSYEQYF. This chain joins TRBV7-9 and TRBJ2-7; 7 bases fit TRBD1. V was clipped by 3 bases and J by 0 bases; unmatched bases: 5. Germline loops: CDR1 SEHNR, CDR2 FQNEAQ (reference sequence). The CDR3 sequence is 15 residues long.

This clonotype turned up a few times. The CDR3: CASSSAGGGNTEAFF. As DNA, the CDR3 is TGTGCCAGCAGCTCCGCAGGGGGGGGGAACACTGAAGCTTTCTTT. The chain couples TRBV28 to TRBJ1-1, with 7 bases identical to TRBD1. Germline CDR1 and CDR2: MDHEN and SYDVKM. This CDR3 contains 15 residues. The ends lost 6 bases at V and 1 base at J; junction bases unmatched: 8.

This clonotype has just a few counts. The CDR3 nucleotides read TGTGCCAGCGGCTCCTCGTCTAGCGGGGGAAGGACCCAGTACTTC. Encoded protein: CASGSSSSGGRTQYF. J is TRBJ2-7 and V is TRBV11-2; TRBD2 aligns across 10 bases. The J call is uncertain, as TRBJ2-5 better fits the DNA end. CDR1 and CDR2 (germline): SGHAT, FQNNGV. The CDR3 loop spans 15 amino acids.

This clonotype was recorded at least ten times. The chain joins TRBV6-5 to TRBJ2-7, with D perhaps matching TRBD2 (5 bases). The V and J ends lost 0 bases and 3 bases respectively, with 9 bases between them. There are 14 residues in the CDR3. Per the germline V gene, CDR1 is MNHEY and CDR2 is SVGAGI. The CDR3 is CASSYSSGNYEQYF. The CDR3 DNA sequence: TGTGCCAGCAGTTACTCGAGCGGAAACTACGAGCAGTACTTC.

The rearrangement uses TRBV9 and TRBJ1-5, with D unresolved. The germline gives CDR1 SGDLS, CDR2 YYNGEE. V lost 5 bases and J lost 0, with 6 bases in between. There are 13 residues in the CDR3. The CDR3, as DNA: TGTGCCAGCAGTGGACCTAGCAATCAGCCCCAGCATTTT. Amino acids: CASSGPSNQPQHF.

V and J are TRBV2 and TRBJ2-5, with D perhaps matching TRBD1 (6 bases). The CDR3 has 14 amino acids. Trimming stripped 6 bases from V and 4 bases from J, with 15 bases between. Germline V gene sequence: CDR1 SNHLY, CDR2 FYNNEI. CDR3 in amino acids: CASSKGQTLETQYF. CDR3 nucleotides: TGTGCCAGCAGCAAAGGACAGACTCTAGAGACCCAGTACTTC.

The chain uses TRBV30 and TRBJ2-5, with TRBD2 matching over 7 bases. Germline CDR1 reads GTSNPN; CDR2 reads SVGIG (reference sequence). CDR3 length: 13 residues. Unmatched junction bases numbered 6, after V lost 3 bases and J lost 5 bases. This CDR3 reads CAWSGGFSETQYF. CDR3 bases: TGTGCCTGGAGCGGGGGGTTTAGTGAGACCCAGTACTTC.